A single sample is the source of the 18 T cell receptor beta chains below, sequenced in a study of shared clonotypes between healthy human individuals. Assay used: immunoSEQ multiplex PCR; TCRdb lists only in-frame clones, some missing. The repertoire holds approximately 1,000,000 clones, with 75% to 85% as singletons. Sample: memory CD4+ T cells from PBMCs. Noted subset: CD45RA-negative fraction. The receptors stem from a man younger than 30 in good health. Some clones in this sample may be carry-over from other donors' samples.

This chain links TRBV28 with TRBJ1-1, with D uncertain. The V gene lost 5 bases and the J gene lost 0 bases, with 4 bases spanning the gap. The CDR3 loop spans 12 amino acids. Germline V gene sequence: CDR1 MDHEN, CDR2 SYDVKM. The chain's CDR3 is CASSTLNTEAFF. The DNA for the CDR3 is TGTGCCAGCAGTACGCTGAACACTGAAGCTTTCTTT.

The chain recombines TRBV6-1 with TRBJ1-5; D call uncertain. The germline V and J ends were trimmed by 5 bases and 4 bases, with 15 bases remaining between them. The CDR3 totals 15 residues. Germline CDR1 MNHNS, CDR2 SASEGT. The CDR3 region is CASSTRMVGNQPQHF. CDR3 DNA: TGTGCCAGCAGTACCCGGATGGTTGGAAATCAGCCCCAGCATTTT.

This clone was found a few times. Other DNA sequences of this sample code for an identical CDR3. This chain uses TRBV18 with TRBJ1-5; the D gene is possibly TRBD1 (5 bases). The V and J ends lost 3 bases and 4 bases respectively, with 7 bases between them. This CDR3 has 13 residues. Looked up from germline, CDR1 is KGHSH and CDR2 is LQKENI. The CDR3: CASSPGGNQPQHF. The CDR3 region has the DNA TGTGCCAGCTCACCGGGGGGAAATCAGCCCCAGCATTTT.

The chain uses TRBV7-2 and TRBJ1-2, with D unclear. The germline CDR1 and CDR2 sequences are SGHTA and FQGNSA. The CDR3 totals 15 residues. V lost 5 bases, J lost 1 base, and 14 bases lay in between. The CDR3 DNA reads TGTGCCAGCAGCCCAGACCGGGCTTTTAACTATGGCTACACCTTC. Protein: CASSPDRAFNYGYTF.

In its sample, this clone was seen once. The gene calls are TRBV4-1 and TRBJ2-1; 11 bases are shared with TRBD2. V was clipped by 4 bases and J by 2 bases; unmatched bases: 13. The CDR3 loop spans 19 amino acids. Germline CDR1 MGHRA, CDR2 YSYEKL. The CDR3 loop is CASSPLAGARRVAYNEQFF. In nucleotides, the CDR3 is TGCGCCAGCAGCCCACTAGCGGGAGCTCGGCGGGTCGCCTACAATGAGCAGTTCTTC.

The gene calls are TRBV5-1 and TRBJ1-2, with a tentative D call TRBD1 (6 bases). The CDR3 runs to 15 residues. Per the germline V gene, CDR1 is SGHRS and CDR2 is YFSETQ. Trimming stripped 0 bases from V and 6 bases from J, with 15 bases between. The chain's CDR3 is CASSLAIAKGDGYTF. The DNA for the CDR3 is TGCGCCAGCAGCTTGGCTATCGCTAAGGGGGATGGCTACACCTTC.

Note on this clone: The junction departs from germline at one end; a sequencing error may be responsible. V usage is TRBV2 and J usage is TRBJ2-7; TRBD2 aligns across 9 bases. The CDR3 loop spans 15 amino acids. Germline V gene lookup returns CDR1 SNHLY and CDR2 FYNNEI. The CDR3 sequence: CASSKAGGGSYEQYF. The CDR3 coding sequence is TGTGCCAGCAGTAAAGCGGGAGGAGGGTCCTACGAGCAGTACTTC.

This clone appeared a few times. The rearrangement links TRBV7-9 to TRBJ2-7, with 10 bases identical to TRBD1. V lost 2 bases and J lost 5; bases outside the gene matches: 9. Germline loops: CDR1 SEHNR, CDR2 FQNEAQ (reference sequence). The CDR3 contains 16 residues. CDR3 region: CASSLRTGTGAHEQYF. The CDR3 region has the DNA TGTGCCAGCAGCTTACGGACCGGGACAGGGGCCCACGAGCAGTACTTC.

This rearrangement joins TRBV5-1 to TRBJ1-5, with 10 bases that match TRBD1. The germline V gene has CDR1 SGHRS and CDR2 YFSETQ. V gave up 2 bases and J gave up 7 bases; unmatched junction bases: 6. The CDR3 is 15 residues long. The CDR3 spells CASSFDGTGEQPQHF. The CDR3, as DNA: TGCGCCAGCAGCTTTGATGGGACAGGGGAACAGCCCCAGCATTTT.

The chain joins TRBV5-1 to TRBJ2-1, with no clear D. The germline V and J ends were trimmed by 5 bases and 8 bases, with 11 bases remaining between them. Germline V lookup: CDR1 SGHRS, CDR2 YFSETQ. This CDR3 region has 12 residues. CDR3 nucleotide sequence: TGCGCCAGCAGTTATATTGGGTATGAGCAGTTCTTC. Protein product: CASSYIGYEQFF.

The rearrangement links TRBV4-2 to TRBJ1-1; D remains ambiguous. The V gene's germline CDR1 is LGHNA and CDR2 YNFKEQ. The CDR3 length is 17 residues. The germline V and J ends were trimmed by 0 bases and 0 bases, with 14 bases remaining between them. Here the CDR3 DNA reads TGTGCCAGCAGCCAAGATAGTATGCGAGAGCTGAACACTGAAGCTTTCTTT. Encoded protein: CASSQDSMRELNTEAFF.

This clone was picked up one time. V usage is TRBV30 and J usage is TRBJ2-1, with TRBD2 identical over 8 bases. In germline, CDR1 is GTSNPN, CDR2 SVGIG (reference sequence). The CDR3 has 16 amino acids. V shed 7 bases, J shed 4 bases, and the junction held 15 bases outside the gene matches. The CDR3 loop reads CALFPTSGSRYNEQFF. DNA of the CDR3: TGTGCCTTATTTCCCACAAGCGGGAGTCGGTACAATGAGCAGTTCTTC.

V is TRBV7-2 and J is TRBJ1-4, with TRBD1 matching 8 bases. V shed 5 bases, J shed 8 bases, and the junction held 7 bases outside the gene matches. CDR1 and CDR2 from the germline V gene are SGHTA and FQGNSA. The CDR3 runs 14 residues. The CDR3 reads CASSRQGRGEKLFF. The CDR3 DNA reads TGTGCCAGCAGCCGACAGGGGAGAGGCGAAAAACTGTTTTTT. Complete variable domain (other parts from reference TRBV7-2 and TRBJ1-4): GAGVSQSPSNKVTEKGKDVELRCDPISGHTALYWYRQSLGQGLEFLIYFQGNSAPDKSGLPSDRFSAERTGGSVSTLTIQRTQQEDSAVYLCASSRQGRGEKLFFGSGTQLSVL.

The chain carries TRBV5-4 and TRBJ2-3; D is perhaps TRBD2 (6 bases). CDR3 size: 17 residues. Germline V gene data show CDR1 as SGHNT and CDR2 as YYREEE (reference sequence). Trimming took 0 bases from V and 0 from J, leaving 14 bases between them. This chain's CDR3 is CASSLDYSGRSTDTQYF. The CDR3 DNA is TGTGCCAGCAGCTTGGATTACAGCGGGCGTAGCACAGATACGCAGTATTTT. The whole variable domain, remainder taken from reference TRBV5-4 and TRBJ2-3, is ETGVTQSPTHLIKTRGQQVTLRCSSQSGHNTVSWYQQALGQGPQFIFQYYREEENGRGNFPPRFSGLQFPNYSSELNVNALELDDSALYLCASSLDYSGRSTDTQYFGPGTRLTVL.

The rearrangement joins TRBV2 to TRBJ2-2, with D tentatively TRBD1 (6 bases). The CDR3 is made up of 15 amino acids. CDR1 is SNHLY and CDR2 is FYNNEI in the germline V gene. V lost 7 bases and J lost 2, with 14 bases in between. CDR3 bases: TGTGCCAGCAAAGGACAGTTTTCAAACACCGGGGAGCTGTTTTTT. Encoded protein: CASKGQFSNTGELFF.

This rearrangement joins TRBV7-2 to TRBJ2-7, with 9 bases aligning to TRBD2. J lost 6 bases, V lost 3 bases, and 12 bases had no gene match. The CDR3 is made up of 16 amino acids. CDR1 is SGHTA and CDR2 is FQGNSA in the germline V gene. CDR3 sequence (DNA): TGTGCCAGCAGCTTTCGTACCGGGACTAGCTTTCGCGAGCAGTACTTC. Its protein is CASSFRTGTSFREQYF.

This clone was seen only a few times. This specimen includes other DNA sequences encoding the same CDR3. The chain carries TRBV7-2 and TRBJ2-3; TRBD2 matches 8 bases. Looked up from germline, CDR1 is SGHTA and CDR2 is FQGNSA. The CDR3 covers 15 residues. With 1 base clipped from V and 3 bases from J, the junction kept 3 bases outside the gene matches. The CDR3: CASSLVASGTDTQYF. CDR3 DNA: TGTGCCAGCAGCTTAGTGGCTAGCGGGACAGATACGCAGTATTTT.

The chain couples TRBV5-1 to TRBJ2-7; D might be TRBD2 (5 bases). The CDR3 consists of 15 residues. CDR1 SGHRS and CDR2 YFSETQ come from the germline V gene. Trimming took off 0 bases at V and 1 base at J, with 11 bases between the two ends. DNA of the CDR3: TGCGCCAGCAGCTTGGGCAGAGGGATTTCCTACGAGCAGTACTTC. Translation gives CASSLGRGISYEQYF.